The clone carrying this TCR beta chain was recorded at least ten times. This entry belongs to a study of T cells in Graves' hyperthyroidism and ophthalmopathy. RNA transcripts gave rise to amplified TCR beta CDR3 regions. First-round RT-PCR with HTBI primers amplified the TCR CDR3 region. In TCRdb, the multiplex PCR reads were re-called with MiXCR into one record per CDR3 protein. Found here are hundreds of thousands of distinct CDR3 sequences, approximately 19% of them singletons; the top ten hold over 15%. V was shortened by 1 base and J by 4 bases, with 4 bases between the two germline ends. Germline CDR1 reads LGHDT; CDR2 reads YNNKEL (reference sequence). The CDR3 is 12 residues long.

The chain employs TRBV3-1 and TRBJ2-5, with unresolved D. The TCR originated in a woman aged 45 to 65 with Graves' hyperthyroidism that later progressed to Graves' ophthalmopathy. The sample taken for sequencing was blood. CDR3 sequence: CASSQVVETQYF. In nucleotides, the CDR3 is TGTGCCAGCAGCCAAGTCGTAGAGACCCAGTACTTC.